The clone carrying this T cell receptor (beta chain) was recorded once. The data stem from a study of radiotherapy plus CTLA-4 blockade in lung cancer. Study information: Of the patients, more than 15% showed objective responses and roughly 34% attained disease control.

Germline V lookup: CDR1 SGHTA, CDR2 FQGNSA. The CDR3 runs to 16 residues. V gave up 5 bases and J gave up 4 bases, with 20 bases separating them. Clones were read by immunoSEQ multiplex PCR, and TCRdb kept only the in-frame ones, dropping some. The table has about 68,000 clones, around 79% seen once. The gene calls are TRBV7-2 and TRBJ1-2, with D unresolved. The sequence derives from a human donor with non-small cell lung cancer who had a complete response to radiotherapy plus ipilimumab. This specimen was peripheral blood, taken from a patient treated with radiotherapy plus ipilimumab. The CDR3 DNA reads TGTGCCAGCAGCCTTGAGAGGTGGCGGTTCATCTATGGCTACACCTTC. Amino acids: CASSLERWRFIYGYTF. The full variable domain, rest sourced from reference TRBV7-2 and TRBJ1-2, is GAGVSQSPSNKVTEKGKDVELRCDPISGHTALYWYRQSLGQGLEFLIYFQGNSAPDKSGLPSDRFSAERTGGSVSTLTIQRTQQEDSAVYLCASSLERWRFIYGYTFGSGTRLTVV.